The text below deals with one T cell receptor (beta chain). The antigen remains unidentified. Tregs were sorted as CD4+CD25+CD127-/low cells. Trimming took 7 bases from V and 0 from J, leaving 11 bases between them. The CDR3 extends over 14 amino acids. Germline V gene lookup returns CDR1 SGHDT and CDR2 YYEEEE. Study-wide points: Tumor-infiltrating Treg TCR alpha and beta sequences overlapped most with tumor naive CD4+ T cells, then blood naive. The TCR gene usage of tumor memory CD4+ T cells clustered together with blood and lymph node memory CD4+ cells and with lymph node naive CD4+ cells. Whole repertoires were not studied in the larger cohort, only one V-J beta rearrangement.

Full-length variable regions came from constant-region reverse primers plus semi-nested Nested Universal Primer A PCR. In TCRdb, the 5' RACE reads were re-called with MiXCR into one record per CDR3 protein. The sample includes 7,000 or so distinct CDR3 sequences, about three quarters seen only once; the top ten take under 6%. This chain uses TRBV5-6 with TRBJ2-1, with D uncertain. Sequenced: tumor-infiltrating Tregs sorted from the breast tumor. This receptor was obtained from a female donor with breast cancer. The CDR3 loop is CASSRESSYNEQFF. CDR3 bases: TGTGCCAGCTCTAGGGAAAGCTCCTACAATGAGCAGTTCTTC.